This record looks at one TCR beta chain sequence and its context. What it binds is unknown. The data belong to a study of shared clonotypes between healthy human individuals. Study-level information: CD4 naive and CD4 memory each took three plates per donor, while CD8 naive took two and CD8 memory one.

Deep-level settings were used for running the assay. The DNA input per sorted-subset replicate PCR was roughly 0.2 ug, corresponding to some 30,000 T cell genomes. Method: immunoSEQ multiplex PCR; TCRdb's copy keeps in-frame clones and lacks some. The table includes about 2 million clones, approximately 94% detected once. Study findings and constraints: A generally larger estimated richness was seen in naive subsets than in memory subsets.

CDR1 is SGHVS and CDR2 is FNYEAQ in the germline V gene. The J segment lost 0 bases and the V segment lost 1 base, leaving 6 bases of the junction unmatched. The CDR3 is made up of 18 amino acids. Cells designated naive CD8 were CD45RO-negative and were positively selected for CCR7, with terminally differentiated effector memory CD45RA+ cells excluded. The sequence derives from a man aged 18-30 years in good health. The chain links TRBV7-6 to TRBJ1-6, with 7 bases fitting TRBD1. Sequenced sample: naive CD8+ T cells sorted from blood. Here the CDR3 DNA reads TGTGCCAGCAGCTTAGTTACAGGGGAAGGCTCCTATAATTCACCCCTCCACTTT. Residues: CASSLVTGEGSYNSPLHF.